These T cell receptor beta chains were read from a single sample in a study of beta chain features in type 1 diabetes. Only in-frame clones appear in the TCRdb table, and some are missing; sequencing was by immunoSEQ multiplex PCR. Of hundreds of thousands of clones in the sample, 10% to 15% were seen once. Material: naive CD4+ T cells from blood. The receptors shown here come from a young man in good health. The CDR3 runs from the conserved cysteine through the conserved F or W. Fields, in order: clone size, J gene, V gene, D gene, CDR3 DNA, CDR3 protein. A D gene is named only where the DNA matches it firmly. Clone size is stated in some rows and not others, as once, few, many or a class when expanded.

size: -
J: TRBJ2-7
V: TRBV15
D: -
DNA: TGTGCCACCAGCAGAGATATCGGAGGCTCCTACGAGCAGTACTTC
CDR3: CATSRDIGGSYEQYF

size: -
J: TRBJ1-2
V: TRBV29-1
D: -
DNA: TGCAGCTTCATCGGGGCGGGGATGGGCTATGGCTACACCTTC
CDR3: CSFIGAGMGYGYTF

size: -
J: TRBJ1-4
V: TRBV4-3
D: TRBD1
DNA: TGCGCCAGCAGCCAAGGACAGGGAAGAGAAAAACTGTTTTTT
CDR3: CASSQGQGREKLFF

size: -
J: TRBJ2-3
V: TRBV4-2
D: TRBD2
DNA: TGTGCCAGCAGTCCCCCCGGGACTAGCGGAGGCACAGATACGCAGTATTTT
CDR3: CASSPPGTSGGTDTQYF

size: -
J: TRBJ2-7
V: TRBV6-1
D: -
DNA: TGTGCCAGCAGTTCCCCACCCCTGCGGGAGCAGTACTTC
CDR3: CASSSPPLREQYF

size: -
J: TRBJ1-1
V: TRBV15
D: -
DNA: TGTGCCACCAGCAGGGGGGACTCGAACACTGAAGCTTTCTTT
CDR3: CATSRGDSNTEAFF

size: -
J: TRBJ2-1
V: TRBV7-9
D: TRBD2
DNA: TGTGCCAGCAGCCCCACTAGCGGGAGTTCCAATGAGCAGTTCTTC
CDR3: CASSPTSGSSNEQFF

size: few
J: TRBJ1-2
V: TRBV6-6
D: TRBD1
DNA: TGTGCCAGTAGCATGATGACAGGGCCCTATGGCTACACCTTC
CDR3: CASSMMTGPYGYTF

size: -
J: TRBJ1-6
V: TRBV7-3
D: TRBD1
DNA: TGTGCCAGCAGCCTCACAGGGGGTTCCGATTCACCCCTCCACTTT
CDR3: CASSLTGGSDSPLHF

size: -
J: TRBJ2-3
V: TRBV9
D: TRBD2
DNA: TGTGCCAGCAGCGTAGATCTAGCGGGAGCTTCCGATACGCAGTATTTT
CDR3: CASSVDLAGASDTQYF

size: -
J: TRBJ1-2
V: TRBV21-1
D: -
DNA: TGTGCCAGCAGCAAAAATGGCGGTACTAACTATGGCTACACCTTC
CDR3: CASSKNGGTNYGYTF

size: few
J: TRBJ1-1
V: TRBV28
D: TRBD1
DNA: TGTGCCAGCAGTCCCCCTGGACAGGGTTACACTGAAGCTTTCTTT
CDR3: CASSPPGQGYTEAFF